This T cell receptor (beta chain) is drawn from a study of TIL therapy for anti-PD-1-resistant metastatic lung cancer. Looking at the study overall: Tumor harvest preceded PD-1/PD-L1 blockade, followed by nivolumab treatment. Most patients had lung adenocarcinoma; several tumors were EGFR-mutant, two ALK-rearranged; half smoked currently or formerly.

The V gene's germline CDR1 is SGHTA and CDR2 FQGNSA. V was pared by 6 bases and J by 3 bases, with 3 bases of the junction left unmatched. The CDR3 covers 14 residues. This was the immunoSEQ v3 assay. Clones were read by immunoSEQ multiplex PCR, and TCRdb kept only the in-frame ones, dropping some. The table shows about 60,000 clones, with roughly 69% occurring only once. As to time point: pre-treatment sample, taken before nivolumab and TIL therapy. This specimen consisted of blood, obtained at baseline. This sequence joins TRBV7-2 and TRBJ2-3; 10 bases are shared with TRBD2. The TCR was taken from a person between 30 and 80 years old with non-small cell lung cancer. The CDR3 coding sequence is TGTGCCAGCAGTAAGCGGGGGGGGACAGATACGCAGTATTTT. Residues: CASSKRGGTDTQYF. The complete variable domain, with remaining parts taken from reference TRBV7-2 and TRBJ2-3, reads GAGVSQSPSNKVTEKGKDVELRCDPISGHTALYWYRQSLGQGLEFLIYFQGNSAPDKSGLPSDRFSAERTGGSVSTLTIQRTQQEDSAVYLCASSKRGGTDTQYFGPGTRLTVL.